These T cell receptor beta chains were read from a single sample in a study of metastatic and nonmetastatic thyroid tumors. MiXCR reprocessed the PCR reads for TCRdb. This table has over 55,000 clones, 30% appearing once. Input material: blood. The receptors derive from a female donor with papillary thyroid cancer or a benign thyroid nodule (not recorded which). Some clones in this sample may be carry-over from other donors' samples. Both conserved end residues are part of each CDR3. Fields, in order: V gene, clone size, D gene, J gene, CDR3 protein, CDR3 DNA. D genes are given only for firm matches. Clone size is not always given. Where it is, it says once, few, many or a class for expanded clones.

TRBV3-1	few	NA	TRBJ1-4	CASSQEEGKLFF	TGTGCCAGCAGCCAAGAAGAGGGAAAACTGTTTTTT
TRBV6-1	NA	NA	TRBJ2-7	CATRTGSSYEQYF	TGTGCCACTCGGACGGGGAGCTCCTACGAGCAGTACTTC
TRBV27	few	NA	TRBJ2-7	CASGYGDLYEQYF	TGTGCCAGCGGGTACGGGGACCTATACGAGCAGTACTTC
TRBV6-1	NA	TRBD2	TRBJ2-3	CASSPRLAGDTDTQYF	TGTGCCAGCAGCCCCAGACTAGCGGGAGACACAGATACGCAGTATTTT
TRBV7-9	NA	NA	TRBJ2-2	CASTLGGNTGELFF	TGTGCCAGCACCCTGGGCGGGAACACCGGGGAGCTGTTTTTT
TRBV7-2	NA	NA	TRBJ2-7	CASSGSSYEQYF	TGTGCCAGCAGCGGGAGCTCCTACGAGCAGTACTTC
TRBV20-1	NA	TRBD2	TRBJ2-7	CSAKTSGDYKQYF	TGCAGTGCTAAGACCTCCGGGGACTACAAGCAGTACTTC
TRBV20-1	NA	NA	TRBJ1-5	CSALSGRQPQHF	TGCAGTGCCCTTTCCGGAAGGCAGCCCCAGCATTTT
TRBV30	NA	NA	TRBJ1-2	CAWSVTDRGQNTF	TGTGCCTGGAGTGTAACGGACCGGGGCCAAAATACCTTC
TRBV28	many	NA	TRBJ1-4	CASSPIHLAGVGEKLFF	TGTGCCAGCAGCCCAATCCACCTTGCAGGAGTAGGTGAAAAACTGTTTTTT
TRBV24-1	many	NA	TRBJ2-2	CATSDSIQGGDTGELFF	TGTGCCACCAGTGATTCGATACAGGGAGGCGACACCGGGGAGCTGTTTTTT
TRBV30	many	NA	TRBJ2-1	CAWSQDRYNEQFF	TGTGCCTGGAGTCAAGACAGGTACAATGAGCAGTTCTTC
TRBV5-1	NA	TRBD1	TRBJ1-2	CASSPGGGDYGYTF	TGCGCCAGCAGCCCCGGAGGGGGCGACTATGGCTACACCTTC
TRBV20-1	NA	TRBD2	TRBJ2-1	CSASPREGDGRQFF	TGCAGTGCTAGTCCGCGGGAGGGCGATGGGCGGCAGTTCTTC
TRBV11-2	NA	TRBD2	TRBJ2-5	CASSLALGGVETQYF	TGTGCCAGCAGCTTAGCACTCGGGGGGGTAGAGACCCAGTACTTC
TRBV11-3	NA	NA	TRBJ2-1	CASSAQGHEQFF	TGTGCCAGCAGCGCGCAGGGGCATGAGCAGTTCTTC
TRBV19	few	TRBD1	TRBJ1-2	CASSIGRQGLIGYTF	TGTGCCAGTAGTATAGGCCGACAGGGATTAATCGGCTACACCTTC
TRBV20-1	many	NA	TRBJ1-4	CSASGAGDEKLFF	TGCAGTGCTAGCGGGGCAGGGGATGAAAAACTGTTTTTT
TRBV6-1	NA	TRBD2	TRBJ2-7	CASSISGKAASYEQYF	TGTGCCAGCAGTATTAGCGGGAAGGCTGCCTCCTACGAGCAGTACTTC
TRBV15	NA	NA	TRBJ2-7	CATISGTGGGWEEQYF	TGTGCCACCATCAGTGGGACGGGCGGTGGTTGGGAGGAGCAGTACTTC
TRBV24-1	NA	TRBD1	TRBJ2-5	CATSDRPRTGQETQYF	TGTGCCACCAGTGACCGACCCCGGACAGGGCAAGAGACCCAGTACTTC
TRBV27	few	TRBD1	TRBJ2-2	CASTRTGGQWGGELFF	TGTGCCAGCACCCGGACAGGGGGCCAGTGGGGCGGGGAGCTGTTTTTT
TRBV30	NA	TRBD1	TRBJ2-2	CAWTRDSSFSFGELFF	TGTGCCTGGACCAGGGACAGTTCCTTTTCTTTCGGGGAGCTGTTTTTT
TRBV11-2	NA	NA	TRBJ2-2	CASSLGIRGSGTGELFF	TGTGCCAGCAGCTTAGGGATCAGGGGATCAGGCACCGGGGAGCTGTTTTTT
TRBV6-1	medium-sized	NA	TRBJ1-3	CASSSGLNSGNTIYF	TGTGCCAGCAGTTCGGGACTGAACTCTGGAAACACCATATATTTT
TRBV6-1	many	TRBD2	TRBJ2-1	CASSYLAGGGNEQFF	TGTGCCAGCAGTTATCTAGCGGGAGGGGGCAATGAGCAGTTCTTC
TRBV28	NA	NA	TRBJ1-6	CASSFVLRDNSPLHF	TGTGCCAGCAGTTTTGTCCTCAGGGATAATTCACCCCTCCACTTT